The 30 T cell receptor beta chains in this list originate from one sample, sequenced in a study of blood T cell repertoires in COVID-19. TCRdb's copy holds only in-frame clones and misses some; the assay was immunoSEQ multiplex PCR. The sample records 150,000 to 200,000 clones, roughly 87% being singletons. Sequenced sample: peripheral blood. The receptor set was obtained from a human donor in a cohort sampled during active COVID-19.

The V gene is TRBV20-1, the J gene TRBJ1-2; a weak D match, TRBD1 (6 bases). The CDR3 totals 10 residues. Trimming pared 6 bases from V and 7 bases from J, leaving 9 bases between. Germline assignment: CDR1 DFQATT and CDR2 SNEGSKA (reference sequence). CDR3 bases: TGCAGTGCCGAAGGGGGTGGCTACACCTTC. Protein: CSAEGGGYTF.

In DNA, the CDR3 is TGTGCCAGCAGCAGAACACATCAAGAGACCCAGTACTTC. Encoded protein: CASSRTHQETQYF. J is TRBJ2-5 and V is TRBV6-5, with D unresolved. V gave up 6 bases and J gave up 2 bases, with 10 bases separating them. The CDR3 sequence is 13 residues long. CDR1 MNHEY and CDR2 SVGAGI come from the germline V gene.

This clone was counted once. The chain employs TRBV9 and TRBJ1-2, with 9 bases matching TRBD1. With V trimmed by 0 bases and J by 3 bases, 6 bases remained unmatched. Germline assignment: CDR1 SGDLS and CDR2 YYNGEE. This CDR3 has 16 amino acids. DNA of the CDR3: TGTGCCAGCAGCGTAGCAGGGACAGGGACCCACTATGGCTACACCTTC. The encoded protein is CASSVAGTGTHYGYTF. The whole variable domain, filled in from reference TRBV9 and TRBJ1-2, reads DSGVTQTPKHLITATGQRVTLRCSPRSGDLSVYWYQQSLDQGLQFLIQYYNGEERAKGNILERFSAQQFPDLHSELNLSSLELGDSALYFCASSVAGTGTHYGYTFGSGTRLTVV.

The chain uses TRBV9 and TRBJ1-2, with D perhaps matching TRBD1 (6 bases). Trimming removed 4 bases from V and 13 bases from J, with 17 bases in between. Germline V gives CDR1 SGDLS, CDR2 YYNGEE. The CDR3 runs to 12 residues. CDR3 sequence reads: CASSPSGQPCTF. CDR3 nucleotide sequence: TGTGCCAGCAGCCCTTCAGGACAGCCCTGCACCTTC.

The rearrangement uses TRBV4-3 and TRBJ1-2; D gene ambiguous. CDR1 is LGHNA, CDR2 YSLEER, per germline. Deletions cut 3 bases from V and 0 bases from J, with 17 bases between. The CDR3 consists of 17 residues. The CDR3 reads CASSHQPAVVANYGYTF. In DNA form, the CDR3 reads TGCGCCAGCAGCCACCAGCCCGCGGTCGTCGCTAACTATGGCTACACCTTC.

The CDR3 sequence: CASSLGYRPTTIYF. Here the CDR3 DNA reads TGTGCCAGCAGCTTGGGATACAGACCCACCACCATATATTTT. V and J are TRBV5-8 and TRBJ1-3; no definite D call. Trimming removed 0 bases at V and 9 bases at J, with 13 bases between. The CDR3 length is 14 residues. Germline CDR1 SGHTS, CDR2 YDEGEE. The full variable domain, rest sourced from reference TRBV5-8 and TRBJ1-3, is EAGVTQSPTHLIKTRGQQATLRCSPISGHTSVYWYQQALGLGLQFLLWYDEGEERNRGNFPPRFSGRQFPNYSSELNVNALELEDSALYLCASSLGYRPTTIYFGEGSWLTVV.

The chain joins TRBV7-8 to TRBJ2-7; 11 bases map to TRBD1. With 5 bases clipped from V and 4 bases from J, the junction kept 7 bases outside the gene matches. The CDR3 is 15 residues long. Germline CDR1 SGHVS, CDR2 FQNEAQ. CDR3 amino acids: CASSIPGQGAYEQYF. The CDR3 coding sequence is TGTGCCAGCAGCATCCCTGGACAGGGGGCTTACGAGCAGTACTTC.

The gene calls are TRBV3-1 (or the pseudogene TRBV3-2) and TRBJ1-6; 8 bases are a match to TRBD1. CDR3 length: 18 residues. Trimming took 0 bases from V and 6 from J; bases not matched to a gene: 10. Germline V gives CDR1 LGHDT, CDR2 YNNKEL (reference sequence). The CDR3 nucleotides are TGTGCCAGCAGCCAAGATGGTGCAGGGGGCGCTTTTAATTCACCCCTCCACTTT. It specifies CASSQDGAGGAFNSPLHF.

The CDR3 region is CASSVQAGGYEQYF. CDR3 coding DNA: TGTGCCAGCAGCGTACAAGCAGGGGGCTACGAGCAGTACTTC. V usage is TRBV9 and J usage is TRBJ2-7; 7 positions match TRBD1. From germline, CDR1 is SGDLS and CDR2 YYNGEE. The CDR3 loop spans 14 amino acids. J was trimmed by 3 bases and V by 1 base; bases with no gene match: 4.

This chain uses TRBV28 with TRBJ2-7; TRBD2 aligns across 8 bases. The CDR3 has 15 amino acids. The junction had 9 bases not matched to a gene; V was cut back by 2 bases and J by 6 bases. Per the germline V gene, CDR1 is MDHEN and CDR2 is SYDVKM. The CDR3 DNA reads as TGTGCCAGCAGTTTAGAGACGGGAGGGCCCGTCGAGCAGTACTTC. Its protein is CASSLETGGPVEQYF. The complete variable domain, with remaining parts taken from reference TRBV28 and TRBJ2-7, reads DVKVTQSSRYLVKRTGEKVFLECVQDMDHENMFWYRQDPGLGLRLIYFSYDVKMKEKGDIPEGYSVSREKKERFSLILESASTNQTSMYLCASSLETGGPVEQYFGPGTRLTVT.

The genes are TRBV2 and TRBJ2-1, with 10 bases fitting TRBD2. CDR3 length: 15 amino acids. The trim removed 2 bases at V and 4 bases at J, leaving 2 bases unmatched. Germline CDR1 reads SNHLY; CDR2 reads FYNNEI. The CDR3 DNA reads as TGTGCCAGCAGTGAATCTAGCGGGAGTTACAATGAGCAGTTCTTC. Translation gives CASSESSGSYNEQFF.

The chain links TRBV30 to TRBJ1-2; 8 nucleotides agree with TRBD1. The J segment lost 8 bases and the V segment lost 2 bases, leaving 7 bases of the junction unmatched. Germline V gene lookup returns CDR1 GTSNPN and CDR2 SVGIG (reference sequence). The CDR3 sequence is 13 residues long. This CDR3 is CAWSTGPGGGYTF. The CDR3 DNA is TGTGCCTGGAGTACAGGCCCAGGGGGCGGCTACACCTTC. Full variable domain (rest looked up from reference TRBV30 and TRBJ1-2): SQTIHQWPATLVQPVGSPLSLECTVEGTSNPNLYWYRQAAGRGLQLLFYSVGIGQISSEVPQNLSASRPQDRQFILSSKKLLLSDSGFYLCAWSTGPGGGYTFGSGTRLTVV.

The rearrangement uses TRBV30 and TRBJ1-2; a weak D match, TRBD1 (6 bases). Trimming removed 1 base at V and 0 bases at J, with 18 bases between. The germline V gene encodes CDR1 GTSNPN and CDR2 SVGIG (reference sequence). CDR3 length: 17 amino acids. CDR3 sequence (DNA): TGTGCCTGGAGTGCGGGGGGGCACAGGGACGCTAACTATGGCTACACCTTC. Its protein product is CAWSAGGHRDANYGYTF.

CDR3 protein: CASSLQGARSYNSPLHF. The CDR3 DNA sequence: TGTGCCAGCAGCTTACAGGGGGCCCGCTCCTATAATTCACCCCTCCACTTT. The chain is built from TRBV5-6 and TRBJ1-6; TRBD1 agrees at 9 bases. This CDR3 region has 17 residues. The V segment lost 2 bases and the J segment 0 bases; nucleotides outside the gene matches: 3. The germline CDR1 and CDR2 sequences are SGHDT and YYEEEE.

The genes are TRBV7-9 and TRBJ2-7; 7 bases are shared with TRBD1. The V gene's germline CDR1 is SEHNR and CDR2 FQNEAQ (reference sequence). The CDR3 runs to 18 residues. With V trimmed by 6 bases and J by 0 bases, 17 bases remained unmatched. CDR3 DNA: TGTGCCAGCAGGGTTAGTTTGGATCGGGACAGCCACTCCTACGAGCAGTACTTC. This encodes CASRVSLDRDSHSYEQYF. Looking up the rest from reference TRBV7-9 and TRBJ2-7 gives the full variable domain: DTGVSQNPRHKITKRGQNVTFRCDPISEHNRLYWYRQTLGQGPEFLTYFQNEAQLEKSRLLSDRFSAERPKGSFSTLEIQRTEQGDSAMYLCASRVSLDRDSHSYEQYFGPGTRLTVT.

The chain carries TRBV12-5 and TRBJ2-5, with D tentatively TRBD2 (6 bases). The CDR3 length is 13 residues. V was trimmed by 7 bases and J by 3 bases, leaving 12 bases between them. Germline V gives CDR1 LGHNT, CDR2 FRNRAP. CDR3 residues: CASVGGTEETQYF. DNA for the CDR3: TGTGCTAGTGTTGGCGGGACCGAAGAGACCCAGTACTTC.

The V gene is TRBV28, the J gene TRBJ2-3; D may be TRBD2 (6 bases). The CDR3 has 15 residues. Germline V lookup: CDR1 MDHEN, CDR2 SYDVKM. Trimming took off 5 bases at V and 3 bases at J, with 15 bases between the two ends. The CDR3 sequence: CASSTAGYSTDTQYF. The CDR3 DNA reads as TGTGCCAGCAGTACCGCGGGGTATTCTACAGATACGCAGTATTTT.

The V and J genes are TRBV30 and TRBJ2-7; D uncertain. The germline gives CDR1 GTSNPN, CDR2 SVGIG (reference sequence). V was trimmed by 2 bases and J by 1 base, leaving 6 bases between them. The CDR3 is 12 amino acids. This CDR3 reads CAWSTTSYEQYF. In nucleotides, the CDR3 is TGTGCCTGGAGTACGACTTCCTACGAGCAGTACTTC.

The V gene is TRBV7-7, the J gene TRBJ2-1; D is perhaps TRBD2 (7 bases). CDR1 SSHAT and CDR2 FNYEAQ come from the germline V gene (reference sequence). The V end was cut by 0 bases, the J end by 6 bases, with 12 bases between. CDR3 length equals 15 residues. CDR3 bases: TGTGCCAGCAGCTTAGCGGGGGGGCCAGGCAATGAGCAGTTCTTC. This sequence encodes CASSLAGGPGNEQFF.

This chain uses TRBV28 with TRBJ1-2; D perhaps matches TRBD1 (6 bases). V lost 7 bases to trimming and J lost 3 bases, with 12 bases between them. CDR3 length equals 13 residues. Germline V CDR1 and CDR2: MDHEN, SYDVKM. CDR3 residues: CASTTGTHYGYTF. In DNA, the CDR3 is TGTGCCAGCACCACCGGGACACACTATGGCTACACCTTC.

V gene TRBV6-6 combines with J gene TRBJ2-3; 8 bases align to TRBD1. The ends lost 5 bases at V and 2 bases at J; junction bases unmatched: 6. The length of the CDR3 is 15 residues. CDR1 is MNHNY, CDR2 SVGAGI, per germline (reference sequence). The CDR3 region is CASSPRTGNTDTQYF. The DNA of the CDR3 is TGTGCCAGCAGTCCCCGGACAGGGAACACAGATACGCAGTATTTT.

The V gene is TRBV21-1, the J gene TRBJ1-5; the DNA was not used to check the table's D call, TRBD1. TRBV21-1 is a recognized pseudogene. This CDR3 spans 15 amino acids. The CDR3 loop reads CASSKGTVHNQPQHF. The CDR3 DNA sequence: TGTGCCAGCAGCAAAGGGACAGTCCACAATCAGCCCCAGCATTTT.

This chain connects TRBV7-9 to TRBJ1-6; TRBD1 aligns across 7 bases. J gave up 7 bases and V 5 bases, and 5 bases lay outside the gene matches. The CDR3 runs to 14 residues. Germline V CDR1 and CDR2: SEHNR, FQNEAQ (reference sequence). The CDR3 loop is CASSPGQQNSPLHF. The CDR3 DNA reads TGTGCCAGCAGCCCGGGACAGCAAAATTCACCCCTCCACTTT.

This sequence joins TRBV7-6 and TRBJ2-1; D might be TRBD2 (6 bases). The germline gives CDR1 SGHVS, CDR2 FNYEAQ. Trimming stripped 5 bases from V and 6 bases from J, with 14 bases between. There are 14 residues in the CDR3. The CDR3 region is CASSPRGSSNEQFF. The CDR3 nucleotides read TGTGCCAGCAGCCCCCGGGGGAGTTCCAATGAGCAGTTCTTC.

This clone has just one count. The J gene is TRBJ1-1, the V gene TRBV6-5; 7 bases align to TRBD1. This CDR3 spans 13 amino acids. CDR1 and CDR2 (germline): MNHEY, SVGAGI. Unmatched junction bases numbered 5, after V lost 8 bases and J lost 2 bases. CDR3 protein: CASAGTVNTEAFF. CDR3 DNA sequence: TGTGCCAGCGCCGGGACAGTTAACACTGAAGCTTTCTTT.

DNA for the CDR3: TGTGCCAGCCAAAACGACAGGGCCTACGAGCAGTACTTC. Protein: CASQNDRAYEQYF. The gene calls are TRBV6-5 and TRBJ2-7; 7 bases are shared with TRBD1. Unmatched junction bases numbered 6, after V lost 8 bases and J lost 2 bases. Germline V gene data show CDR1 as MNHEY and CDR2 as SVGAGI. The CDR3 spans 13 residues.

The rearrangement joins TRBV7-8 to TRBJ2-7; D is unresolved. Deletions cut 4 bases from V and 2 bases from J, with 9 bases between. This CDR3 contains 13 residues. Germline-derived CDR1 and CDR2 are SGHVS and FQNEAQ. CDR3 protein: CASSSFGPYEQYF. Here the CDR3 DNA reads TGTGCCAGCAGCTCGTTTGGGCCCTACGAGCAGTACTTC. Using reference TRBV7-8 and TRBJ2-7 for the parts outside the CDR3, the full variable domain is GAGVSQSPRYKVAKRGQDVALRCDPISGHVSLFWYQQALGQGPEFLTYFQNEAQLDKSGLPSDRFFAERPEGSVSTLKIQRTQQEDSAVYLCASSSFGPYEQYFGPGTRLTVT.

The chain combines TRBV28 with TRBJ2-7, with TRBD1 as a possible D gene (6 bases). V shed 5 bases and J shed 0 bases, with 17 bases lying between them. From germline, CDR1 is MDHEN and CDR2 SYDVKM. This CDR3 contains 16 residues. The DNA of the CDR3 is TGTGCCAGCAGTCCGGCCCTGAGGGGGTCCTCCTACGAGCAGTACTTC. Translating it yields CASSPALRGSSYEQYF.

CDR3 amino acids: CASSLPSFGLAVHYNEQFF. CDR3 coding DNA: TGTGCCAGCAGCTTACCCTCTTTTGGACTAGCGGTCCATTACAATGAGCAGTTCTTC. This chain joins TRBV7-8 and TRBJ2-1, with 10 bases matching TRBD2. CDR1 and CDR2 from the germline V gene are SGHVS and FQNEAQ. The CDR3 is made up of 19 amino acids. V dropped 2 bases and J dropped 4; count of bases not matched to a gene: 14.

The CDR3: CASTDRGGGAIETQYF. The CDR3 DNA reads TGTGCCAGCACCGATAGGGGCGGGGGGGCGATTGAGACCCAGTACTTC. The chain joins TRBV5-6 to TRBJ2-5; 9 bases align to TRBD2. In germline, CDR1 is SGHDT, CDR2 YYEEEE. After removal of 6 bases from V and 5 bases from J, the junction contained 14 bases not matched to a gene. The CDR3 loop spans 16 amino acids.